This T cell receptor beta chain was identified during a study of cytomegalovirus exposure and HLA in healthy donors. This clone was counted between two and nine times. Its cognate antigen is unknown. The germline V gene has CDR1 MNHEY and CDR2 SVGAGI. The CDR3 runs 15 residues. Trimming cost V 4 bases and J 3 bases, with 16 bases left between them. Study-level points and caveats: Sequencing artifact likely explains a cluster of highly shared sequence variants. Within an earlier analysis, most TCR beta V segments proved productive either about 90% or about 30% of the time.

The PCR employed 60 Vbeta primers together with 13 Jbeta primers. The table came from immunoSEQ multiplex PCR; TCRdb's copy has only in-frame clones and leaves some out. The sample contains about 150,000 clones, approximately 80% of which appear only once. The V and J genes are TRBV6-5 and TRBJ2-7; D is undetermined. This receptor was identified in a male donor in good health and CMV-seronegative. Material for sequencing was PBMCs. The CDR3, as DNA: TGTGCCAGCAGTTTAACCCCGACATTCTACTACGAGCAGTACTTC. Its translation is CASSLTPTFYYEQYF.